The clone carrying this T cell receptor beta chain was detected only a few times. Its specificity is not known. The data were obtained in a study of T cells after yellow fever vaccination. For the study at large: Those fractions that held only low numbers of cells were prepared using the SMART-Seq v4 Ultra Low Input RNA kit. Whole-study results and caveats: The secondary response peaked faster, at day 5 versus 15, but was weaker.

TCRdb used MiXCR to reprocess the 5' RACE reads, holding one entry per CDR3 protein. Of some 390,000 distinct CDR3 sequences in the sample, around 20% were seen once. V shed 3 bases and J shed 6 bases, with 15 bases lying between them. Germline-derived CDR1 and CDR2 are DFQATT and SNEGSKA (reference sequence). This CDR3 is 13 amino acids long. This receptor was taken from a man aged 18 to 30 who received the YFV17D yellow fever vaccine. The source material was PBMCs, sampled before the yellow fever booster vaccination. V usage is TRBV20-1 and J usage is TRBJ2-7; D gene ambiguous. CDR3 sequence reads: CSASGGGATEQYF. The CDR3 DNA follows: TGCAGTGCTAGCGGCGGCGGAGCGACCGAGCAGTACTTC.